The 5 T cell receptor beta chains below come from one sample, sequenced in a study of identical twins. TCRdb fed the 5' RACE reads into MiXCR, producing one record per CDR3 protein. The table shows roughly 770,000 distinct CDR3 sequences, with about 20% occurring only once. A further study also used this sample, focusing on T cells expressing NK-cell markers.

What was sequenced was PBMCs. These receptors all stem from a woman aged 18 to 35 in good health.

This clonotype was observed at least ten times. The chain uses TRBV20-1 and TRBJ2-4, with 15 positions matching TRBD2. The CDR3 sequence is 17 residues long. J was trimmed by 5 bases and V by 1 base; bases with no gene match: 6. CDR1 is DFQATT and CDR2 is SNEGSKA in the germline V gene (reference sequence). CDR3 sequence reads: CSARGTSGRAGENIQYF. CDR3 DNA: TGCAGTGCTAGAGGGACTAGCGGGAGGGCCGGGGAAAACATTCAGTACTTC.

In its sample, this clonotype was seen a few times. This rearrangement joins TRBV3-1 to TRBJ1-1, with TRBD1 as a possible D gene (6 bases). The CDR3 length is 12 residues. Looked up from germline, CDR1 is LGHDT and CDR2 is YNNKEL (reference sequence). Trimming shortened V by 0 bases and J by 8 bases, and 7 bases separated the two germline ends. DNA of the CDR3: TGTGCCAGCAGCCAAGACGACAGGGAAGCTTTCTTT. The encoded protein is CASSQDDREAFF. Full variable domain (outside the CDR3, taken from reference TRBV3-1 and TRBJ1-1): DTAVSQTPKYLVTQMGNDKSIKCEQNLGHDTMYWYKQDSKKFLKIMFSYNNKELIINETVPNRFSPKSPDKAHLNLHINSLELGDSAVYFCASSQDDREAFFGQGTRLTVV.

This clonotype was detected a few times. The rearrangement links TRBV5-4 to TRBJ2-1; D gene unclear. CDR3 length: 12 amino acids. Germline-derived CDR1 and CDR2 are SGHNT and YYREEE (reference sequence). V lost 10 bases to trimming and J lost 4 bases, with 12 bases between them. CDR3 bases: TGTGCCTCAAGTAACAGATACAATGAGCAGTTCTTC. Its translation: CASSNRYNEQFF.

This clonotype appeared many times. The chain is built from TRBV7-6 and TRBJ1-1; weak D call: TRBD1 (6 bases). Germline-derived CDR1 and CDR2 are SGHVS and FNYEAQ. Deletions cut 5 bases from V and 5 bases from J, with 18 bases between. The CDR3 is 15 amino acids. The CDR3 sequence: CASSPLGGRVTEAFF. CDR3 sequence (DNA): TGTGCCAGCAGCCCTCTAGGGGGGCGGGTAACTGAAGCTTTCTTT.

The V gene is TRBV3-1, the J gene TRBJ2-7; D is possibly TRBD2 (6 bases). This CDR3 region has 16 residues. Trimming shortened V by 3 bases and J by 2 bases, and 17 bases separated the two germline ends. Germline CDR1 is LGHDT and CDR2 is YNNKEL (reference sequence). Here the CDR3 reads CASSHSDYPNPYEQYF. The CDR3 nucleotides are TGTGCCAGCAGCCACTCGGACTATCCCAACCCCTACGAGCAGTACTTC.